Each of the 28 T cell receptor beta chains below was sequenced from the same sample in a study of graft-versus-host responses after intestinal transplantation. The method was immunoSEQ multiplex PCR; TCRdb's version includes in-frame clones alone and lacks a portion of them. The sample has some 25,000 clones, more than 90% seen once; the top ten hold less than 2%. Sequenced material: PBMCs, taken just over 38 days after intestinal transplant. The receptor set was obtained from a human patient who received an intestinal transplant, so some T cells may come from the graft donor.

This clone was detected only once. The V call is TRBV4-3, the J call TRBJ2-5; weak D call: TRBD1 (5 bases). Near its end, the DNA agrees better with TRBJ2-7, so the J call may be wrong. The CDR3 loop spans 13 amino acids. The germline V gene has CDR1 LGHNA and CDR2 YSLEER. CDR3 sequence (DNA): TGCGCCAGCAGCCAGACTCAGGGATACGAGCAGTACTTC. This codes for CASSQTQGYEQYF.

The gene calls are TRBV18 and TRBJ1-6; no definite D call. The germline gives CDR1 KGHSH, CDR2 LQKENI. The V and J ends lost 8 bases and 0 bases respectively, with 11 bases between them. The CDR3 covers 15 residues. The CDR3 loop is CASKGDSSYNSPLHF. DNA of the CDR3: TGTGCCAGCAAGGGTGATAGCTCCTATAATTCACCCCTCCACTTT.

The chain links TRBV9 to TRBJ2-7, with 7 bases that match TRBD1. The CDR3 is made up of 15 amino acids. The ends lost 0 bases at V and 5 bases at J; junction bases unmatched: 8. Germline V lookup: CDR1 SGDLS, CDR2 YYNGEE. The CDR3 sequence is CASSVGVTGIHEQYF. In DNA form, the CDR3 reads TGTGCCAGCAGCGTAGGGGTGACAGGGATCCACGAGCAGTACTTC.

This clone has only a few counts. The chain is built from TRBV19 and TRBJ2-7; tentatively, D is TRBD1 or TRBD2 (6 bases each). The CDR3 sequence is 12 residues long. V lost 4 bases and J lost 4, with 8 bases in between. The V gene's germline CDR1 is LNHDA and CDR2 SQIVND (reference sequence). As DNA, the CDR3 is TGTGCCAGTAGTAGAGGGGGGTACGAGCAGTACTTC. Its protein is CASSRGGYEQYF. Variable domain in full (rest from reference TRBV19 and TRBJ2-7): DGGITQSPKYLFRKEGQNVTLSCEQNLNHDAMYWYRQDPGQGLRLIYYSQIVNDFQKGDIAEGYSVSREKKESFPLTVTSAQKNPTAFYLCASSRGGYEQYFGPGTRLTVT.

The CDR3 is CASSRDLLEQFF. The CDR3, as DNA: TGTGCCAGTAGCCGCGATCTTCTTGAGCAGTTCTTC. The chain couples TRBV19 to TRBJ2-1; no clear D gene. Germline CDR1 is LNHDA and CDR2 is SQIVND (reference sequence). V dropped 6 bases and J dropped 9 bases, with 12 bases sitting between them. The CDR3 totals 12 residues. Full variable domain (outside the CDR3, taken from reference TRBV19 and TRBJ2-1): DGGITQSPKYLFRKEGQNVTLSCEQNLNHDAMYWYRQDPGQGLRLIYYSQIVNDFQKGDIAEGYSVSREKKESFPLTVTSAQKNPTAFYLCASSRDLLEQFFGPGTRLTVL.

V gene TRBV9 combines with J gene TRBJ2-2; D possibly corresponds to TRBD1 (6 bases). Germline V gene sequence: CDR1 SGDLS, CDR2 YYNGEE. V gave up 2 bases and J gave up 3 bases, with 11 bases separating them. This CDR3 contains 15 residues. CDR3 bases: TGTGCCAGCAGCGTGCCGGGACAAGACACCGGGGAGCTGTTTTTT. Encoded protein: CASSVPGQDTGELFF.

With regard to this clone: A junction boundary mismatches the germline segment, possibly from a read error. This chain joins TRBV7-7 and TRBJ2-1, with D unresolved. CDR1 and CDR2 (germline): SSHAT, FNYEAQ (reference sequence). The CDR3 is 16 amino acids. DNA for the CDR3: TGTGCTAGCAGCTTATGGCGGTTCCCCTCCTACAATGAGCAGTTCTTC. It translates to CASSLWRFPSYNEQFF.

This chain connects TRBV7-9 to TRBJ2-5; D uncertain. CDR1 and CDR2 (germline): SEHNR, FQNEAQ (reference sequence). Trimming took 1 base from V and 4 from J, leaving 16 bases between them. The CDR3 consists of 16 residues. CDR3: CASSLDSGINRETQYF. The CDR3 DNA is TGTGCCAGCAGCTTAGACAGTGGGATTAACAGAGAGACCCAGTACTTC. Drawing the rest from reference TRBV7-9 and TRBJ2-5, the complete variable domain is DTGVSQNPRHKITKRGQNVTFRCDPISEHNRLYWYRQTLGQGPEFLTYFQNEAQLEKSRLLSDRFSAERPKGSFSTLEIQRTEQGDSAMYLCASSLDSGINRETQYFGPGTRLLVL.

This rearrangement joins TRBV30 to TRBJ2-7; D is perhaps TRBD1 or TRBD2 (5 bases each). This CDR3 has 12 amino acids. Germline V CDR1 and CDR2: GTSNPN, SVGIG (reference sequence). Trimming cost V 5 bases and J 2 bases, with 10 bases left between them. CDR3 amino acids: CAWGAGTYEQYF. The CDR3 nucleotides read TGTGCCTGGGGGGCGGGTACCTACGAGCAGTACTTC.

The chain has TRBV9 and TRBJ1-4; TRBD1 might be the D (5 bases). The CDR3 consists of 14 residues. Trimming stripped 3 bases from V and 8 bases from J, with 14 bases between. The germline gives CDR1 SGDLS, CDR2 YYNGEE. The CDR3 region has the DNA TGTGCCAGCAGCGGGGACGGGATGCGGGAAAAACTGTTTTTT. This encodes CASSGDGMREKLFF.

The gene calls are TRBV13 and TRBJ2-1, with D possibly TRBD2 on 6 matching bases. The germline V gene has CDR1 PRHDT and CDR2 FYEKMQ (reference sequence). The V and J ends lost 2 bases and 7 bases respectively, with 12 bases between them. The CDR3 is made up of 14 amino acids. The CDR3 loop reads CASSLSGLVNEQFF. In DNA form, the CDR3 reads TGTGCCAGCAGCTTAAGCGGGTTGGTTAATGAGCAGTTCTTC.

This clone was observed once. The chain combines TRBV27 with TRBJ2-2, with 8 bases lining up with TRBD2. Trimming at V came to 3 bases and at J to 2 bases, leaving 8 bases not matched to a gene. Germline CDR1 reads MNHEY; CDR2 reads SMNVEV (reference sequence). This CDR3 comprises 17 residues. The CDR3 DNA reads as TGTGCCAGCAGTTTGTTTAGCGGGGTGTTAAACACCGGGGAGCTGTTTTTT. Amino acids: CASSLFSGVLNTGELFF.

The chain joins TRBV28 to TRBJ1-3; D call uncertain. This CDR3 comprises 12 residues. V dropped 3 bases and J dropped 4 bases, with 4 bases sitting between them. CDR1 and CDR2 (germline): MDHEN, SYDVKM. The CDR3 loop reads CASSFGGNTIYF. The CDR3 nucleotides read TGTGCCAGCAGTTTTGGGGGAAACACCATATATTTT.

The chain uses TRBV6-5 and TRBJ1-6; no clear D. This CDR3 has 14 amino acids. Germline values: CDR1 MNHEY, CDR2 SVGAGI. V lost 5 bases and J lost 7, with 12 bases in between. The CDR3 DNA reads as TGTGCCAGCAGTCCCGGGGAAAGGAATTCACCCCTCCACTTT. This codes for CASSPGERNSPLHF.

The rearrangement uses TRBV27 and TRBJ1-1; tentative D call: TRBD1 (6 bases). This CDR3 spans 13 amino acids. The germline V gene has CDR1 MNHEY and CDR2 SMNVEV (reference sequence). CDR3 loop: CAARSGANTEAFF. The CDR3 nucleotides read TGTGCAGCGCGTTCGGGGGCGAACACTGAAGCTTTCTTT.

The chain is built from TRBV4-1 and TRBJ1-2; the D gene is possibly TRBD1 (6 bases). The ends were cut back, 0 bases at V and 4 bases at J, with 12 bases in the middle. The CDR3 sequence is 15 residues long. Per the germline V gene, CDR1 is MGHRA and CDR2 is YSYEKL. CDR3 sequence: CASSQDLRGAYGYTF. The DNA of the CDR3 is TGCGCCAGCAGCCAAGATTTGAGGGGGGCCTATGGCTACACCTTC.

The chain carries TRBV18 and TRBJ2-7, with TRBD2 identical over 10 bases. V trimming: 8 bases; J trimming: 0 bases; junction bases outside the gene matches: 13. The CDR3 has 17 amino acids. The germline CDR1 and CDR2 sequences are KGHSH and LQKENI. The DNA for the CDR3 is TGTGCCAGCCCAAAAGCGACTAGCGGGCGAAGCTCCTACGAGCAGTACTTC. Translated: CASPKATSGRSSYEQYF.

The rearrangement links TRBV6-1 to TRBJ1-5; the D is unclear. With 2 bases removed from V and 1 base from J, the gap between germline ends came to 12 bases. Germline-derived CDR1 and CDR2 are MNHNS and SASEGT. This CDR3 region has 16 residues. This CDR3 is CASSEFPPGSNQPQHF. In DNA form, the CDR3 reads TGTGCCAGCAGTGAATTCCCTCCTGGGAGCAATCAGCCCCAGCATTTT.

V and J are TRBV6-1 and TRBJ1-2, with 7 bases fitting TRBD1. CDR3 size: 13 residues. With 8 bases clipped from V and 8 bases from J, the junction kept 11 bases outside the gene matches. From germline, CDR1 is MNHNS and CDR2 SASEGT. The CDR3 reads CASLKVPGGGYTF. The CDR3 nucleotides read TGTGCCAGCTTGAAGGTGCCAGGGGGAGGCTACACCTTC.

This chain connects TRBV30 to TRBJ2-3; the match to TRBD2 covers 9 bases. The CDR3 is 14 amino acids. J lost 5 bases, V lost 2 bases, and 5 bases had no gene match. Germline V gene sequence: CDR1 GTSNPN, CDR2 SVGIG (reference sequence). CDR3 sequence: CAWSWVAGVDTQYF. The CDR3 DNA follows: TGTGCCTGGAGTTGGGTAGCGGGAGTAGATACGCAGTATTTT.

The chain couples TRBV19 to TRBJ1-5; perhaps TRBD1 as D (6 bases). The CDR3 length is 15 residues. Per the germline V gene, CDR1 is LNHDA and CDR2 is SQIVND (reference sequence). V was cut by 2 bases and J by 7 bases, with 15 bases left in between. This CDR3 reads CASSISTGSVQPQHF. CDR3 nucleotides: TGTGCCAGTAGTATATCTACAGGGTCAGTCCAGCCCCAGCATTTT.

The chain recombines TRBV20-1 with TRBJ2-5; 7 bases agree with TRBD1. Germline V gene lookup returns CDR1 DFQATT and CDR2 SNEGSKA (reference sequence). This CDR3 is 11 amino acids long. CDR3 DNA sequence: TGCAGGGTAGACAGGGAAGAGACCCAGTACTTC. The encoded protein is CRVDREETQYF.

The chain employs TRBV6-4 and TRBJ2-5; 8 nucleotides align to TRBD1. The CDR3 is 14 amino acids. Losses at the gene ends were 2 bases for V and 6 bases for J; bases not matched to a gene: 5. Germline V gene sequence: CDR1 MRHNA, CDR2 SNTAGT. CDR3 sequence: CASSDTGGMKTQYF. CDR3 DNA sequence: TGTGCCAGCAGTGACACAGGGGGTATGAAGACCCAGTACTTC.

The V call is TRBV6-4, the J call TRBJ2-5; D assignment may be TRBD1 or TRBD2 (5 bases each). The J call is in doubt because the DNA end fits TRBJ2-7 better. Germline loops: CDR1 MRHNA, CDR2 SNTAGT. The CDR3 has 15 residues. DNA of the CDR3: TGTGCCAGCAGTGTCAATAGCGAGGGGCCCTACGAGCAGTACTTC. This gives the protein CASSVNSEGPYEQYF.

CDR3 sequence (DNA): TGCGCCAGCAGCCAAGGCCTTAGCGGGAGGGCCTGGGAGACCCAGTACTTC. This sequence encodes CASSQGLSGRAWETQYF. The rearrangement uses TRBV4-1 and TRBJ2-5, with 11 nucleotides matching TRBD2. The CDR3 totals 17 residues. The V segment lost 1 base and the J segment 5 bases; nucleotides outside the gene matches: 9. Germline V gives CDR1 MGHRA, CDR2 YSYEKL.

The chain links TRBV11-2 to TRBJ1-6; TRBD1 matches at 9 bases. V lost 5 bases, J lost 8 bases, and 4 bases stayed unmatched. CDR1 is SGHAT, CDR2 FQNNGV, per germline. This CDR3 is built from 14 residues. The CDR3 DNA sequence: TGTGCCAGCAGCGCCGGACAGGGGTATTCACCCCTCCACTTT. It translates to CASSAGQGYSPLHF. The whole variable domain, remainder taken from reference TRBV11-2 and TRBJ1-6, is EAGVAQSPRYKIIEKRQSVAFWCNPISGHATLYWYQQILGQGPKLLIQFQNNGVVDDSQLPKDRFSAERLKGVDSTLKIQPAKLEDSAVYLCASSAGQGYSPLHFGNGTRLTVT.

The genes are TRBV6-1 and TRBJ1-2; TRBD1 is a possible D gene (6 bases). V was pared by 2 bases and J by 8 bases, with 12 bases between. This CDR3 has 13 amino acids. CDR1 is MNHNS and CDR2 is SASEGT in the germline V gene. The CDR3 loop is CASSEFQGRGYTF. The DNA for the CDR3 is TGTGCCAGCAGTGAATTTCAGGGGCGAGGCTACACCTTC.

The V call is TRBV9, the J call TRBJ2-7; D might be TRBD1 (5 bases). V was shortened by 0 bases and J by 3 bases, with 10 bases between the two germline ends. The CDR3 length is 14 residues. In germline, CDR1 is SGDLS, CDR2 YYNGEE. This CDR3 reads CASSVGGQGYEQYF. In nucleotides, the CDR3 is TGTGCCAGCAGCGTAGGGGGTCAGGGCTACGAGCAGTACTTC.